What follows is one T cell receptor beta chain and its context. This specimen belongs to a study of blood T cell repertoires in COVID-19. Study details: The United States, Italy and Spain supplied acute and convalescent COVID-19 samples. PBMCs, B-cell-depleted T cells, or T cells were the source of the cDNA or gDNA that made up the material.

Under the authors' procedure: Reference gene primer amplification gave estimated nucleated cell counts. Here immunoSEQ multiplex PCR was the method, and the copy in TCRdb shows in-frame clones only, minus some. The DNA gave D and trimming, while V, J and clone size come from that table. The sample has some 150,000 clones, approximately 87% seen once. All enrollees were about 18 to 95 years old and from roughly 26 US areas. The CDR3 is made up of 15 amino acids. V gave up 10 bases and J gave up 2 bases; unmatched junction bases: 12. Germline V lookup: CDR1 MNHEY, CDR2 SVGAGI. The sequencing sample was made of PBMCs or T cells enriched from blood (not recorded which). V usage is TRBV6-5 and J usage is TRBJ1-2; 8 nucleotides match TRBD1. The clonotype originates from a woman aged 30 to 39 with acute COVID-19. In nucleotides, the CDR3 is TGTGCCACACCCTTAGGACAGGGCGGCAACTATGGCTACACCTTC. This codes for CATPLGQGGNYGYTF.